The next 24 T cell receptor beta chains were all read from a single sample in a study of blood T cell repertoires in COVID-19. TCRdb's table, derived via immunoSEQ multiplex PCR, lists solely in-frame clones and lacks some. This table holds about 230,000 clones, less than 85% found once. Material for sequencing was PBMCs or T cells enriched from blood (not recorded which). These receptors came from a man in his 60s who had recovered from COVID-19.

This rearrangement joins TRBV11-2 to TRBJ2-2; a possible D gene is TRBD1 (5 bases). V was trimmed by 1 base and J by 4 bases, leaving 7 bases between them. There are 14 residues in the CDR3. Per the germline V gene, CDR1 is SGHAT and CDR2 is FQNNGV. The CDR3 is CASSLVQGTGELFF. CDR3 DNA: TGTGCCAGCAGCTTAGTGCAGGGCACCGGGGAGCTGTTTTTT. The entire variable domain, with the rest obtained from reference TRBV11-2 and TRBJ2-2, is as follows: EAGVAQSPRYKIIEKRQSVAFWCNPISGHATLYWYQQILGQGPKLLIQFQNNGVVDDSQLPKDRFSAERLKGVDSTLKIQPAKLEDSAVYLCASSLVQGTGELFFGEGSRLTVL.

J is TRBJ1-1 and V is TRBV27; the D gene is possibly TRBD1 (6 bases). CDR3 size: 11 residues. Trimming left V 2 bases short and J 8 bases short, with 6 bases between. Germline V lookup: CDR1 MNHEY, CDR2 SMNVEV (reference sequence). CDR3 sequence reads: CASSLGTEAFF. The CDR3 DNA is TGTGCCAGCAGTTTAGGGACAGAAGCTTTCTTT.

The rearrangement uses TRBV12-3 or TRBV12-4 and TRBJ1-2; 7 nucleotides agree with TRBD1. The CDR3 totals 13 residues. V lost 6 bases and J lost 6; bases outside the gene matches: 7. The CDR3: CASRRTGTDGYTF. The DNA of the CDR3 is TGTGCCAGCAGAAGAACAGGGACAGATGGCTACACCTTC.

This chain links TRBV4-3 with TRBJ2-7; possibly TRBD1 for D (5 bases). From germline, CDR1 is LGHNA and CDR2 YSLEER. The CDR3 has 15 amino acids. The ends were cut back, 0 bases at V and 0 bases at J, with 9 bases in the middle. CDR3 residues: CASSQEQDSSYEQYF. Here the CDR3 DNA reads TGCGCCAGCAGCCAAGAACAAGACAGCTCCTACGAGCAGTACTTC.

This chain joins TRBV28 and TRBJ1-2, with 11 nucleotides matching TRBD1. With 4 bases clipped from V and 2 bases from J, the junction kept 3 bases outside the gene matches. Per germline, CDR1 MDHEN and CDR2 SYDVKM. This CDR3 has 15 residues. CDR3 in DNA: TGTGCCAGCAGTTACGGACAGGGGGCCAACTATGGCTACACCTTC. This sequence encodes CASSYGQGANYGYTF.

The V gene is TRBV7-2, the J gene TRBJ1-2; 8 nucleotides match TRBD1. The junction had 5 bases not matched to a gene; V was cut back by 4 bases and J by 7 bases. This CDR3 has 13 residues. Per germline, CDR1 SGHTA and CDR2 FQGNSA. Here the CDR3 reads CASSSDREGGYTF. The CDR3 DNA follows: TGTGCCAGCAGCTCGGACAGGGAAGGTGGCTACACCTTC.

The chain joins TRBV4-3 to TRBJ1-6; D ambiguous. Germline V CDR1 and CDR2: LGHNA, YSLEER. V was shortened by 2 bases and J by 7 bases, with 15 bases between the two germline ends. The CDR3 has 16 amino acids. The CDR3 is CASSQSAGSINSPLHF. The DNA of the CDR3 is TGCGCCAGCAGCCAATCTGCCGGGTCTATAAATTCACCCCTCCACTTT.

The CDR3 coding sequence is TGTGCCAGCCGGGACAGGGGTACTGAAGCTTTCTTT. As protein: CASRDRGTEAFF. The rearrangement joins TRBV3-1 (or the pseudogene TRBV3-2) to TRBJ1-1; 10 positions agree with TRBD1. CDR3 length equals 12 residues. V shed 8 bases and J 5 bases; nucleotides not matched to a gene: 2. Germline CDR1 reads LGHDT; CDR2 reads YNNKEL (reference sequence).

The V call is TRBV5-1, the J call TRBJ2-5; 7 bases are a match to TRBD1. CDR1 and CDR2 from the germline V gene are SGHRS and YFSETQ. The CDR3 is 15 amino acids. Germline trimming cut 0 bases from V and 7 bases from J; bases unmatched to any gene: 9. The CDR3: CASSLGPQGPGTQYF. The DNA for the CDR3 is TGCGCCAGCAGCTTGGGGCCACAGGGGCCAGGGACCCAGTACTTC.

The rearrangement joins TRBV6-5 to TRBJ2-7; 10 nucleotides match TRBD2. This CDR3 comprises 16 residues. Unmatched junction bases numbered 4, after V lost 0 bases and J lost 2 bases. Germline CDR1 MNHEY, CDR2 SVGAGI. The CDR3 reads CASSYSASGGPYEQYF. Here the CDR3 DNA reads TGTGCCAGCAGTTACTCCGCTAGCGGGGGTCCCTACGAGCAGTACTTC.

V usage is TRBV12-5 and J usage is TRBJ2-3, with 14 bases fitting TRBD2. With 6 bases clipped from V and 0 bases from J, the junction kept 8 bases outside the gene matches. The length of the CDR3 is 18 residues. Per germline, CDR1 LGHNT and CDR2 FRNRAP. This CDR3 is CASGRGTSGGPSTDTQYF. The CDR3 DNA follows: TGTGCTAGTGGGCGAGGGACTAGCGGGGGCCCTAGCACAGATACGCAGTATTTT.

Only one count was recorded for this clone. The chain has TRBV24-1 and TRBJ2-1; TRBD2 aligns across 10 bases. Germline trimming cut 5 bases from V and 6 bases from J; bases unmatched to any gene: 3. This CDR3 contains 14 residues. Germline lookup yields CDR1 KGHDR and CDR2 SFDVKD. For the CDR3, the DNA is TGTGCCACCAGTGGCGGGACTAGCGTCAATGAGCAGTTCTTC. This codes for CATSGGTSVNEQFF.

This chain joins TRBV5-8 and TRBJ1-2; 7 nucleotides match TRBD1. Germline CDR1 and CDR2: SGHTS and YDEGEE. After removal of 4 bases from V and 5 bases from J, the junction contained 14 bases not matched to a gene. The CDR3 runs to 16 residues. The CDR3 DNA reads as TGTGCCAGCAGCGTAGGGACAGTTCACATCCTGTATGGCTACACCTTC. This sequence encodes CASSVGTVHILYGYTF. The entire variable domain, with the rest obtained from reference TRBV5-8 and TRBJ1-2, is as follows: EAGVTQSPTHLIKTRGQQATLRCSPISGHTSVYWYQQALGLGLQFLLWYDEGEERNRGNFPPRFSGRQFPNYSSELNVNALELEDSALYLCASSVGTVHILYGYTFGSGTRLTVV.

This clone was detected a few times. The J gene is TRBJ1-1, the V gene TRBV19; TRBD1 might be the D (5 bases). The CDR3 covers 13 residues. Trimming took off 5 bases at V and 3 bases at J, with 10 bases between the two ends. Germline loops: CDR1 LNHDA, CDR2 SQIVND (reference sequence). CDR3 DNA sequence: TGTGCCAGTAGTCGACAAGGGGACACTGAAGCTTTCTTT. This sequence encodes CASSRQGDTEAFF.

V is TRBV18 and J is TRBJ1-2; TRBD1 might be the D (6 bases). Germline V CDR1 and CDR2: KGHSH, LQKENI. CDR3 size: 14 residues. V was cut by 2 bases and J by 6 bases, with 13 bases left in between. The CDR3 loop is CASSPADSGHGYTF. CDR3 sequence (DNA): TGTGCCAGCTCACCAGCGGACAGCGGACATGGCTACACCTTC.

The chain couples TRBV3-1 (or the pseudogene TRBV3-2) to TRBJ2-3; no definite D call. Germline V gives CDR1 LGHDT, CDR2 YNNKEL (reference sequence). This CDR3 comprises 15 residues. Trimming cost V 3 bases and J 0 bases, with 10 bases left between them. The CDR3 loop reads CASSHFAASTDTQYF. The CDR3 region has the DNA TGTGCCAGCAGCCATTTCGCGGCTAGCACAGATACGCAGTATTTT.

The rearrangement uses TRBV15 and TRBJ2-5; D not certain. The germline CDR1 and CDR2 sequences are LNHNV and YYDKDF (reference sequence). The CDR3 is 15 residues long. With 0 bases removed from V and 1 base from J, the gap between germline ends came to 9 bases. This CDR3 reads CATSRDILAQETQYF. The DNA of the CDR3 is TGTGCCACCAGCAGAGACATCCTGGCCCAAGAGACCCAGTACTTC.

The chain combines TRBV2 with TRBJ2-3, with TRBD2 matching over 9 bases. The CDR3 is made up of 16 amino acids. J was trimmed by 2 bases and V by 7 bases; bases with no gene match: 10. Germline V lookup: CDR1 SNHLY, CDR2 FYNNEI. CDR3 nucleotide sequence: TGTGCCAGCAAGGCGGGGGGGGCCCGGGACACAGATACGCAGTATTTT. This gives the protein CASKAGGARDTDTQYF.

This chain joins TRBV6-2 or TRBV6-3 and TRBJ1-6; no definite D call. V lost 0 bases and J 7 bases, leaving 10 bases between the germline ends. Germline V CDR1 and CDR2: MNHEY, SVGEGT. CDR3 size: 15 residues. This CDR3 is CASSYSSVQNSPLHF. The CDR3 DNA follows: TGTGCCAGCAGTTACTCGAGCGTCCAAAATTCACCCCTCCACTTT.

V is TRBV28 and J is TRBJ1-1; the D gene is possibly TRBD1 (5 bases). The CDR3 is made up of 15 amino acids. The V gene lost 4 bases and the J gene lost 1 base, with 13 bases spanning the gap. Germline V gives CDR1 MDHEN, CDR2 SYDVKM. The CDR3 DNA follows: TGTGCCAGCAGTTCTCTGGACACCAAGAACACTGAAGCTTTCTTT. It codes for CASSSLDTKNTEAFF.

DNA for the CDR3: TGTGCCAGCAGCCAAGATAAAAGGAAGCGGGGGTGGGGTAGCTCCTACAATGAGCAGTTCTTC. Translating it yields CASSQDKRKRGWGSSYNEQFF. The chain recombines TRBV3-1 (or the pseudogene TRBV3-2) with TRBJ2-1; TRBD2 matches 8 bases. The CDR3 totals 21 residues. V trimming: 0 bases; J trimming: 0 bases; junction bases outside the gene matches: 16. CDR1 and CDR2 from the germline V gene are LGHDT and YNNKEL (reference sequence).

V usage is TRBV7-6 and J usage is TRBJ2-3; the match to TRBD2 covers 10 bases. Germline-derived CDR1 and CDR2 are SGHVS and FNYEAQ. The CDR3 extends over 19 amino acids. The junction had 14 bases not matched to a gene; V was cut back by 5 bases and J by 0 bases. The CDR3 region has the DNA TGTGCCAGCAGCCTACCGCGGGGGGCTAGCGGGGGAAGCACAGATACGCAGTATTTT. It is translated as CASSLPRGASGGSTDTQYF.

This sequence joins TRBV4-2 and TRBJ2-7; TRBD2 is a possible D gene (5 bases). V lost 2 bases to trimming and J lost 1 base, with 21 bases between them. CDR1 and CDR2 from the germline V gene are LGHNA and YNFKEQ. The CDR3 is 18 amino acids. The CDR3 is CASSQRYGVDQRSYEQYF. The CDR3 bases are TGTGCCAGCAGCCAAAGGTACGGGGTCGACCAAAGATCCTACGAGCAGTACTTC.

The J gene is TRBJ1-2, the V gene TRBV25-1; TRBD1 matches at 7 bases. This CDR3 is 15 amino acids long. Germline V gene lookup returns CDR1 MGHDK and CDR2 SYGVNS. V lost 4 bases, J lost 4 bases, and 9 bases stayed unmatched. DNA of the CDR3: TGTGCCAGCAGTGGACCGGGACAGAGCTTCTATGGCTACACCTTC. Protein sequence: CASSGPGQSFYGYTF.